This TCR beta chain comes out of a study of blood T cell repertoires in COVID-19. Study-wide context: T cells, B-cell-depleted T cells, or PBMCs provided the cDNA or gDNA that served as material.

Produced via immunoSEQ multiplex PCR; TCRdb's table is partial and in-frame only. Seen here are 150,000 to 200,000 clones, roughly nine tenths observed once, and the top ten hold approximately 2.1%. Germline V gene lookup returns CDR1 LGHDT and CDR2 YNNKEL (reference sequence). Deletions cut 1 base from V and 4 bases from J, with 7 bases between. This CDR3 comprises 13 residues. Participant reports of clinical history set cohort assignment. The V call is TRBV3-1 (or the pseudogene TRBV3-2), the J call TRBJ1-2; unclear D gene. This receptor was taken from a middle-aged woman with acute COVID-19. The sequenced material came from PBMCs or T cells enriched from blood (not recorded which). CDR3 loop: CASSQGRSYGYTF. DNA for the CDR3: TGTGCCAGCAGCCAAGGCCGCAGCTATGGCTACACCTTC.